What follows describes a single T cell receptor beta chain. The source of the sample is a study of control samples from healthy donors and cancer patients. Sequenced by immunoSEQ multiplex PCR; TCRdb stores in-frame clones only, minus some. The sample shows 150,000 or so clones, approximately 92% of them seen only once. The CDR3 is 12 residues long. CDR1 and CDR2 (germline): GTSNPN, SVGIG (reference sequence). Trimming stripped 3 bases from V and 8 bases from J, with 13 bases between. The sequenced sample was blood. This clonotype originated in a middle-aged man in good health. The chain has TRBV30 and TRBJ1-2, with D unresolved. Here the CDR3 reads CAWSPPPSGYTF. CDR3 DNA: TGTGCCTGGAGCCCCCCACCGTCCGGCTACACCTTC.